This T cell receptor beta chain originates from a study of T-cell memory formation after mild COVID-19. Study at large: TCR clusters were mostly confined to one donor each. Findings of the study overall: CD4/CD8 balance characterized clones contracting day 15 to 85, and CD4+ skew characterized later expanders.

UMIs and sample barcodes were carried by the TCR alpha and TCR beta cDNA libraries that 5'RACE produced using constant-segment primers. TCRdb ran MiXCR on the 5' RACE reads and lists one entry per CDR3 protein. Among approximately 490,000 distinct CDR3 sequences listed, roughly 22% were seen once. Concerning this clonotype itself: Its antigen remains unknown.

CDR1 is SGHRS, CDR2 YFSETQ, per germline. V dropped 3 bases and J dropped 2 bases, with 9 bases sitting between them. The CDR3 spans 13 residues. The clonotype was recovered from an adult woman who had mild COVID-19 (a few samples of this study predate the infection). Cell type and time point are not known. The chain has TRBV5-1 and TRBJ2-7; D is ambiguous. Sample: PBMCs or a T cell subset sorted from them (not recorded which). CDR3 region: CASSSGYTYEQYF. CDR3 coding DNA: TGCGCCAGCAGCTCAGGTTATACCTACGAGCAGTACTTC.